This T cell receptor (beta chain) derives from a study of cytomegalovirus exposure and HLA in healthy donors. Donors were drawn from the approximately 120-subject validation cohort, separate from the approximately 640-subject first cohort. Repertoires were generated with immunoSEQ multiplex PCR, while TCRdb's copy carries only in-frame clones and drops some. This sample has about 130,000 clones, with roughly 89% found just once. Worth noting for this clone: Antigen unknown.

Findings and caveats of the study: Testing in vitro showed a few CMV-associated chains specific for CMV antigens. Diagnosis of cytomegalovirus status made by the classifier reportedly showed high specificity and sensitivity. TCR sequences were mostly rare, though some public TCRs occurred in many donors.

The germline CDR1 and CDR2 sequences are SGHDT and YYEEEE. CDR3 length equals 12 residues. With 4 bases removed from V and 6 bases from J, the gap between germline ends came to 8 bases. Specimen: PBMCs. J is TRBJ2-1 and V is TRBV5-6; a weak D match, TRBD2 (5 bases). This receptor was identified in a young woman in good health and CMV-seronegative. The DNA for the CDR3 is TGTGCCAGCAGCGGTCTAGCCAATGAGCAGTTCTTC. Protein: CASSGLANEQFF.